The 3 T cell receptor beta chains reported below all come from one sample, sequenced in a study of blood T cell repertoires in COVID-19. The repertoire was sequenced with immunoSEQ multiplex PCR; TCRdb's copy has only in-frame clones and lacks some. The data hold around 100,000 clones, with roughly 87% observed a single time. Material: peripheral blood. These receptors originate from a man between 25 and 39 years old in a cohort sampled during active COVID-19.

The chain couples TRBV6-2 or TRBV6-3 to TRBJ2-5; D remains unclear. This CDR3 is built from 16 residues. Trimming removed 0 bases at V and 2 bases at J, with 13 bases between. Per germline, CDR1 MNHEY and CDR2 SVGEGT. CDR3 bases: TGTGCCAGCAGTTACTCGAGCGCCAGAGTACAAGAGACCCAGTACTTC. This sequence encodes CASSYSSARVQETQYF.

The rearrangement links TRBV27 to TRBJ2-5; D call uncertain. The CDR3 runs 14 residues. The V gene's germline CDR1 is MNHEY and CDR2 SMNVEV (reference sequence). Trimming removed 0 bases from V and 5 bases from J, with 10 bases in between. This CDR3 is CASSLSRRMETQYF. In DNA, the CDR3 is TGTGCCAGCAGTTTATCGAGGCGCATGGAGACCCAGTACTTC.

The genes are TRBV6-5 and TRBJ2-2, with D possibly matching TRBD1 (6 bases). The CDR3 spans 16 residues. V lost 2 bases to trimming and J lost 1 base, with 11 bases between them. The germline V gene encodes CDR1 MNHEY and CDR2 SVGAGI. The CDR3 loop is CASSYISQGNTGELFF. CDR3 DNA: TGTGCCAGCAGTTACATTTCACAGGGGAACACCGGGGAGCTGTTTTTT.